This paragraph reports one T cell receptor beta chain. Antigen: not known. V gave up 0 bases and J gave up 8 bases, with 15 bases separating them. Germline CDR1 SGHRS, CDR2 YFSETQ. CDR3 length equals 15 residues. The data were obtained in a study of early T cells in non-severe SARS-CoV-2 infection. In the study overall: Sequenced bulk RNA came from whole blood that was unsorted, and chains were unpaired. Notes on the study in general: Sequences matched to VDJdb favored anti-spike CD8 responses, while private and CD4 specificities were missed.

Unique molecular identifiers were affixed to single, distinct cDNA molecules. MiXCR, applied by TCRdb to the 5' RACE reads, yields one record per CDR3 protein. Among tens of thousands of distinct CDR3 sequences listed, roughly 15% were seen once. The sequence was obtained from an adult who was a healthcare worker with PCR-confirmed SARS-CoV-2 infection or an uninfected control (not recorded which). The sample was whole blood, taken at baseline. The rearrangement joins TRBV5-1 to TRBJ2-1; possibly TRBD1 or TRBD2 for D (5 bases each). Here the CDR3 DNA reads TGCGCCAGCAGCTTGGTTTTCGGGGACCGAGATGAGCAGTTCTTC. Protein product: CASSLVFGDRDEQFF.